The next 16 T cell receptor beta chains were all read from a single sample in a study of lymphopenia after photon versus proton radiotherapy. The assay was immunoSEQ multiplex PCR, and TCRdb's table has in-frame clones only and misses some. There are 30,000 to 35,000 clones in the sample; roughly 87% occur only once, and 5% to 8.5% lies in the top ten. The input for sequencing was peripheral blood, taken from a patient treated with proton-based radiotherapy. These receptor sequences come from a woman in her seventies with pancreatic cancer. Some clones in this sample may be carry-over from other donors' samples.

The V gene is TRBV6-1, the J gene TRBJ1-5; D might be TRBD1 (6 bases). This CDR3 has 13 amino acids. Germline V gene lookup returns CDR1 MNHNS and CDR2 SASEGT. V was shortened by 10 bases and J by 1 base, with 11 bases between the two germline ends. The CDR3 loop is CATHRESNQPQHF. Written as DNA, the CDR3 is TGTGCCACCCACAGGGAGAGCAATCAGCCCCAGCATTTT.

In DNA form, the CDR3 reads TGCAGCGCCAGGAATAATGAAAAACTGTTTTTT. Its protein is CSARNNEKLFF. The rearrangement joins TRBV29-1 to TRBJ1-4, with D unclear. The ends were cut back, 7 bases at V and 4 bases at J, with 7 bases in the middle. This CDR3 comprises 11 residues. Germline loops: CDR1 SQVTM, CDR2 ANQGSEA.

The CDR3 loop is CASHGLNDRTF. CDR3 DNA: TGTGCCAGCCATGGGCTGAATGATCGTACCTTC. The V gene is TRBV7-2, the J gene TRBJ1-2, with unresolved D. The CDR3 spans 11 residues. The V gene's germline CDR1 is SGHTA and CDR2 FQGNSA. Trimming cost V 8 bases and J 14 bases, with 18 bases left between them. The variable domain in full, completed from reference TRBV7-2 and TRBJ1-2, reads GAGVSQSPSNKVTEKGKDVELRCDPISGHTALYWYRQSLGQGLEFLIYFQGNSAPDKSGLPSDRFSAERTGGSVSTLTIQRTQQEDSAVYLCASHGLNDRTFGSGTRLTVV.

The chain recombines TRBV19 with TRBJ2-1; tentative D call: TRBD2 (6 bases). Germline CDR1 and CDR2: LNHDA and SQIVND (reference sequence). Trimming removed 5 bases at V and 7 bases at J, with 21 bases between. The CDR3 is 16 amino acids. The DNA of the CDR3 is TGTGCCAGTAGTGAGCGGGCACAGTTTCTGGGGAATGAGCAGTTCTTC. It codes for CASSERAQFLGNEQFF. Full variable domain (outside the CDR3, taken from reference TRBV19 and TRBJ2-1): DGGITQSPKYLFRKEGQNVTLSCEQNLNHDAMYWYRQDPGQGLRLIYYSQIVNDFQKGDIAEGYSVSREKKESFPLTVTSAQKNPTAFYLCASSERAQFLGNEQFFGPGTRLTVL.

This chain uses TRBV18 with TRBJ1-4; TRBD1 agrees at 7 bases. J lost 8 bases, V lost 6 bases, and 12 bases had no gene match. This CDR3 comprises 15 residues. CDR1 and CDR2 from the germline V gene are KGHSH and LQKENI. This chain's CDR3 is CASSPNRGGGEKLFF. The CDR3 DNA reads TGTGCCAGCTCGCCAAACAGGGGAGGAGGAGAAAAACTGTTTTTT.

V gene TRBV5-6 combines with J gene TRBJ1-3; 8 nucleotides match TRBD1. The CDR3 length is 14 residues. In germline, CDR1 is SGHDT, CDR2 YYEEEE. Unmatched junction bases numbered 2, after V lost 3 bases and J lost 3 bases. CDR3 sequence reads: CASSWDRNGNTIYF. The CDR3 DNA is TGTGCCAGCAGCTGGGACAGGAATGGAAACACCATATATTTT. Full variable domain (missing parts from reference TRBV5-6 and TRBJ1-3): DAGVTQSPTHLIKTRGQQVTLRCSPKSGHDTVSWYQQALGQGPQFIFQYYEEEERQRGNFPDRFSGHQFPNYSSELNVNALLLGDSALYLCASSWDRNGNTIYFGEGSWLTVV.

DNA of the CDR3: TGTGCCAGCAGCTTAGATAACAGGGGCGAAAAACTGTTTTTT. Translation gives CASSLDNRGEKLFF. This chain uses TRBV7-2 with TRBJ1-4; 7 nucleotides match TRBD1. V was pared by 1 base and J by 8 bases, with 4 bases of the junction left unmatched. CDR3 length equals 14 residues. The germline V gene has CDR1 SGHTA and CDR2 FQGNSA.

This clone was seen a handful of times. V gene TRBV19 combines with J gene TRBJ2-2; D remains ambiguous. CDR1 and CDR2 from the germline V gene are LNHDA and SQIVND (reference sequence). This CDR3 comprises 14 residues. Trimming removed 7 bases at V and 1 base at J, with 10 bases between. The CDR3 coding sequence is TGTGCCAGTATGAGGTCAAGGAACACCGGGGAGCTGTTTTTT. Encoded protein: CASMRSRNTGELFF.

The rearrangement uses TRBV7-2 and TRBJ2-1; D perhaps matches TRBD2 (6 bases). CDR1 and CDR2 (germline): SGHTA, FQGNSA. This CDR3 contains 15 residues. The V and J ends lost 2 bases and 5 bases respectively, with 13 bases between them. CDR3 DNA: TGTGCCAGCAGCTTAACGCCGGGGGAAAACAATGAGCAGTTCTTC. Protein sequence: CASSLTPGENNEQFF. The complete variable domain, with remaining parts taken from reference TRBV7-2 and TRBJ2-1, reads GAGVSQSPSNKVTEKGKDVELRCDPISGHTALYWYRQSLGQGLEFLIYFQGNSAPDKSGLPSDRFSAERTGGSVSTLTIQRTQQEDSAVYLCASSLTPGENNEQFFGPGTRLTVL.

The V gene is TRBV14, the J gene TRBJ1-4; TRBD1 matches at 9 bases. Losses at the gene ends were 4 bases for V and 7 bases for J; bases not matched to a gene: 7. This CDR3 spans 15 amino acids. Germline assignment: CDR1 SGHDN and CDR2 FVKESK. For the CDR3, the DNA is TGTGCCAGCAGCCCCGGGACAGGGTGGGGTGAAAAACTGTTTTTT. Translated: CASSPGTGWGEKLFF.

CDR3 bases: TGTGCCATCAGTGTTAGGGCTCCGGATGGTCCGAACACCGGGGAGCTGTTTTTT. Translating gives CAISVRAPDGPNTGELFF. This chain joins TRBV10-3 and TRBJ2-2; D gene ambiguous. Looked up from germline, CDR1 is ENHRY and CDR2 is SYGVKD. CDR3 size: 18 residues. V lost 4 bases and J lost 0, with 18 bases in between.

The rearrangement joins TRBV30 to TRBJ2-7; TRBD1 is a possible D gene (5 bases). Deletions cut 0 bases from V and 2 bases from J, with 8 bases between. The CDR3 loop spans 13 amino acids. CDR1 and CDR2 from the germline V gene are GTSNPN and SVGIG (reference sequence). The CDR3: CAWSVRGTYEQYF. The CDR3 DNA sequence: TGTGCCTGGAGTGTAAGGGGTACCTACGAGCAGTACTTC.

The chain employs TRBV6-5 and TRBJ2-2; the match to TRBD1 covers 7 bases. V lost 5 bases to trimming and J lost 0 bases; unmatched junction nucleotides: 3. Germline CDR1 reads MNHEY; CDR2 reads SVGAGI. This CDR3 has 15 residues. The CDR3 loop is CASSQDRTNTGELFF. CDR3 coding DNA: TGTGCCAGCAGTCAGGACAGGACGAACACCGGGGAGCTGTTTTTT.

CDR3 nucleotides: TGTGCCAGCTCACCACCGAACAGGGGGGACTACACCTTC. Translation: CASSPPNRGDYTF. The genes are TRBV18 and TRBJ1-2, with TRBD1 identical over 8 bases. Trimming removed 0 bases from V and 10 bases from J; junction bases left unmatched: 4. This CDR3 spans 13 amino acids. The germline V gene has CDR1 KGHSH and CDR2 LQKENI.

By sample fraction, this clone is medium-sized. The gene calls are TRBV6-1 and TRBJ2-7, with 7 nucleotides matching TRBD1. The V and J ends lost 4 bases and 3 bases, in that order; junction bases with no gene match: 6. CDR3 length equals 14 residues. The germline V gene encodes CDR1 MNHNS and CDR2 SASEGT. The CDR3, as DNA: TGTGCCAGCAGTGCCGGACAGGAGCGCTACGAGCAGTACTTC. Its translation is CASSAGQERYEQYF.

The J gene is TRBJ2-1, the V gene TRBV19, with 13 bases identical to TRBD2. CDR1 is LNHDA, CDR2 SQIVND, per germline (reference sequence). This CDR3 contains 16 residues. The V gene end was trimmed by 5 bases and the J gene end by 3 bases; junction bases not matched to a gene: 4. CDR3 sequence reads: CASSPRTSGSYNEQFF. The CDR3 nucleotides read TGTGCCAGTAGTCCACGGACTAGCGGGAGCTACAATGAGCAGTTCTTC. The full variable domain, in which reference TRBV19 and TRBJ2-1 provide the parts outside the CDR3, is DGGITQSPKYLFRKEGQNVTLSCEQNLNHDAMYWYRQDPGQGLRLIYYSQIVNDFQKGDIAEGYSVSREKKESFPLTVTSAQKNPTAFYLCASSPRTSGSYNEQFFGPGTRLTVL.